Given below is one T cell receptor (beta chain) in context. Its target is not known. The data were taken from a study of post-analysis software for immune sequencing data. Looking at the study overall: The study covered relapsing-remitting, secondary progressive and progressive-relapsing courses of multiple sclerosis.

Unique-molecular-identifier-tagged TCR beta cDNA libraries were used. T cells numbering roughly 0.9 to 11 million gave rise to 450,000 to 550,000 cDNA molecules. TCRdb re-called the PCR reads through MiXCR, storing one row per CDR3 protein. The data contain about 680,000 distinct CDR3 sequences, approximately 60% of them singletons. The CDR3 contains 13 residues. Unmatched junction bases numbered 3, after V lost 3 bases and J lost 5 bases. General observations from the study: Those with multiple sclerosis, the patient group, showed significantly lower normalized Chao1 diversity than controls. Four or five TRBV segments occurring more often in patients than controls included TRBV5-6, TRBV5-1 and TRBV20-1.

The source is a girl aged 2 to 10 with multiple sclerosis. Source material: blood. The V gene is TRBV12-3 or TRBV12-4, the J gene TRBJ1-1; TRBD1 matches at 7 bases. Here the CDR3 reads CASSLRGQTEAFF. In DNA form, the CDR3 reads TGTGCCAGCAGTTTGAGGGGACAGACTGAAGCTTTCTTT.